These 6 T cell receptor beta chains were sequenced from one sample in a study of shared clonotypes between healthy human individuals. This table comes from immunoSEQ multiplex PCR, and its TCRdb copy is limited to in-frame clones, with some not included. The table records just over 2,000,000 clones, about 95% of them present only once. The sequenced sample was naive CD4+ T cells sorted from blood. Described subset: CD45RA+ positively selected. The receptors stem from a man aged 18 to 29 in good health.

The chain recombines TRBV5-4 with TRBJ2-7, with D possibly being TRBD2 (5 bases). The CDR3 runs to 18 residues. The germline gives CDR1 SGHNT, CDR2 YYREEE (reference sequence). The ends were cut back, 3 bases at V and 3 bases at J, with 25 bases in the middle. CDR3 nucleotide sequence: TGTGCCAGCAGCTCCTCTCCCTACCTACCAAACGGGGACTACGAGCAGTACTTC. Encoded protein: CASSSSPYLPNGDYEQYF.

J is TRBJ2-7 and V is TRBV28; 9 positions match TRBD2. V was pared by 6 bases and J by 0 bases, with 6 bases of the junction left unmatched. This CDR3 is built from 15 residues. Germline values: CDR1 MDHEN, CDR2 SYDVKM. The CDR3 spells CASSIPSGASYEQYF. Written as DNA, the CDR3 is TGTGCCAGCAGCATACCTAGCGGGGCCTCCTACGAGCAGTACTTC.

The chain is built from TRBV6-1 and TRBJ2-2; 7 bases agree with TRBD1. The CDR3 runs to 13 residues. J gave up 5 bases and V 5 bases, and 2 bases lay outside the gene matches. Looked up from germline, CDR1 is MNHNS and CDR2 is SASEGT. The CDR3, as DNA: TGTGCCAGCAGTAACAGGGGAACCGGGGAGCTGTTTTTT. It specifies CASSNRGTGELFF.

The V call is TRBV7-9, the J call TRBJ1-1; tentative D call: TRBD1 (6 bases). Germline CDR1 and CDR2: SEHNR and FQNEAQ (reference sequence). Deletions cut 6 bases from V and 6 bases from J, with 14 bases between. CDR3 length: 13 residues. CDR3 nucleotides: TGTGCCAGCAGACCTACAGGGAAATCTGAAGCTTTCTTT. This gives the protein CASRPTGKSEAFF.

For the CDR3, the DNA is TGTGCCAGCAGCCCCCGACCCGGGCTTATGTACGAGCAGTACTTC. Translation: CASSPRPGLMYEQYF. The rearrangement links TRBV21-1 to TRBJ2-7. TRBV21-1 is annotated as a pseudogene. The CDR3 is 15 amino acids.

The chain is built from TRBV19 and TRBJ2-1; TRBD2 matches at 8 bases. This CDR3 is 13 amino acids long. Germline values: CDR1 LNHDA, CDR2 SQIVND (reference sequence). V lost 10 bases to trimming and J lost 6 bases; unmatched junction nucleotides: 8. In DNA form, the CDR3 reads TGTGCCACCTCAAGCGGGGGCCTCAATGAGCAGTTCTTC. Protein sequence: CATSSGGLNEQFF.